This T cell receptor beta chain was sequenced for a study of T cells after yellow fever vaccination. Notes on the study in general: The appearance of a small share of clonotypes in both CD4 and CD8 compartments was observed. The booster response re-showed most primary clones: 96% CD4, 88% CD8. FACS-sorted repertoires might harbor abundant contaminating clonotypes from the bulk population.

With regard to this clonotype: What it recognizes is unknown.

Per the germline V gene, CDR1 is SGDLS and CDR2 is YYNGEE. Between the trimmed V and J ends, which lost 2 bases and 3 bases, there was a span of 15 bases. The CDR3 runs to 16 residues. UMIs were added to TCR cDNA along with a universal primer site when it was made by 5'RACE template switching. One entry per CDR3 protein, called by TCRdb with MiXCR from the 5' RACE reads. This sample has some 110,000 distinct CDR3 sequences, with 6% to 8% found just once. V usage is TRBV9 and J usage is TRBJ1-3, with D possibly matching TRBD1 (5 bases). The receptor was isolated from a man aged 18 to 29 who received the YFV17D yellow fever vaccine. The sample in question was CD4+ T cells sorted from PBMCs, obtained about 10 days after the first yellow fever vaccination. The CDR3 loop is CASSVTTGGYGNTIYF. CDR3 nucleotides: TGTGCCAGCAGCGTGACGACCGGGGGGTATGGAAACACCATATATTTT.